This T cell receptor (beta chain) was captured by sequencing in a study of blood T cell repertoires in COVID-19. Study information: Material from acute and convalescent COVID-19 was sourced from the United States, Italy and Spain.

The repertoire was sequenced with immunoSEQ multiplex PCR; TCRdb's copy has only in-frame clones and lacks some. The sample has around 38,000 clones, nearly 90% seen once. Those enrolled in Seattle joined during active infection and were followed longitudinally afterward. Trimming at V came to 6 bases and at J to 7 bases, leaving 14 bases not matched to a gene. CDR3 size: 15 residues. Germline lookup yields CDR1 MNHEY and CDR2 SVGAGI. This TCR came from a man in his 60s with COVID-19, enrolled during active disease. The sequencing input was peripheral blood. The chain combines TRBV6-5 with TRBJ1-1; 7 bases map to TRBD1. The CDR3 DNA reads TGTGCCAGCAGAGACCGACAGGGATGGTTTGATGAAGCTTTCTTT. Its protein product is CASRDRQGWFDEAFF.